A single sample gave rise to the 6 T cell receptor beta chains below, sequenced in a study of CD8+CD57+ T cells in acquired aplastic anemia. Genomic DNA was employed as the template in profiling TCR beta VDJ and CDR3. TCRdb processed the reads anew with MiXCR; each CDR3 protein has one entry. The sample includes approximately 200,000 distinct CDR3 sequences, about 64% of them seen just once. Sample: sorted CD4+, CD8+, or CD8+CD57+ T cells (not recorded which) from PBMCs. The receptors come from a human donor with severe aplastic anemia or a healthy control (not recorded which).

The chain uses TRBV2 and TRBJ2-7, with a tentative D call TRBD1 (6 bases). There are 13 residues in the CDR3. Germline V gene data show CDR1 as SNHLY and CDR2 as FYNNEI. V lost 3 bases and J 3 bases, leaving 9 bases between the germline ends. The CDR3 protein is CASSEGQNYEQYF. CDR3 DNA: TGTGCCAGCAGTGAGGGACAAAACTACGAGCAGTACTTC.

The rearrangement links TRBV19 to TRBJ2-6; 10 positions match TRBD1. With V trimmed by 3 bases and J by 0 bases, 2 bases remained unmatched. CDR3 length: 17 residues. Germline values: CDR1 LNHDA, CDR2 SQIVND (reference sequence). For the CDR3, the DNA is TGTGCCAGTAGTATGAGGACAGGGGGCTCTGGGGCCAACGTCCTGACTTTC. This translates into CASSMRTGGSGANVLTF.

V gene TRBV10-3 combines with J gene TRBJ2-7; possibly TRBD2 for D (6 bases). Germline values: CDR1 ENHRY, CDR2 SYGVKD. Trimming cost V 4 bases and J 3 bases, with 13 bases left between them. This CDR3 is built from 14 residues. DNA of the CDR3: TGTGCCATCAGTGGGAGGACCGGGAGCTACGAGCAGTACTTC. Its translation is CAISGRTGSYEQYF.

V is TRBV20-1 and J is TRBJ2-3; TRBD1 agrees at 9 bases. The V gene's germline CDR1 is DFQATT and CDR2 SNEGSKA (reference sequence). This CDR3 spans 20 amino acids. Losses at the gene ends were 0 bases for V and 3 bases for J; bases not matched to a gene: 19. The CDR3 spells CSARDRAGGWWDRETDTQYF. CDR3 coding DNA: TGCAGTGCTAGAGATCGAGCAGGGGGTTGGTGGGACAGGGAAACAGATACGCAGTATTTT.

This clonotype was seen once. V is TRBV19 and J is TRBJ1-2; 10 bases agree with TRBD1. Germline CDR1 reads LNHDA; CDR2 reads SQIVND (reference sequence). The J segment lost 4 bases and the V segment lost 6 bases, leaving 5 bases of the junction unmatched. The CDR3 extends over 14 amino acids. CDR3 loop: CASRGTGASYGYTF. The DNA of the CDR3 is TGTGCCAGTAGGGGGACAGGGGCCAGCTATGGCTACACCTTC.

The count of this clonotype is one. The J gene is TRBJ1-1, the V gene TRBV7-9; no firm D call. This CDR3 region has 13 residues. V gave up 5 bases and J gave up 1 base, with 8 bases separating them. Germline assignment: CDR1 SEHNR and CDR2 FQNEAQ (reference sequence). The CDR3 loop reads CASSPTTNTEAFF. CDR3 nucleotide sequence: TGTGCCAGCAGCCCTACCACGAACACTGAAGCTTTCTTT.